The rows below give T cell receptor beta chains drawn from one sample of a study of identical twins. From the 5' RACE reads, TCRdb called clonotypes with MiXCR, one entry per CDR3 protein. The sample contains hundreds of thousands of distinct CDR3 sequences, around a sixth of which appear only once. This sample was shared with a second study, whose subject was T cells expressing NK-cell markers.

Sequences were obtained from PBMCs. The receptor set was obtained from a woman aged 18-29 years in good health. The CDR3 runs from the conserved cysteine through the conserved F or W. The D gene is left open where the match is weak. Clone size is stated in some rows and not others, as once, few, many or a class when expanded.

>TRBJ2-7|.|.|TRBV7-9
CASSLVLTPSYEQYF
TGTGCCAGCAGCTTGGTTCTGACTCCCTCCTACGAGCAGTACTTC
>TRBJ2-1|TRBD2|.|TRBV7-9
CAGIGLAEVNEQFF
TGTGCCGGAATAGGACTAGCGGAAGTCAATGAGCAGTTCTTC
>TRBJ1-1|TRBD1|.|TRBV7-3
CASSADRDGEAFF
TGTGCCAGCAGCGCGGACAGGGACGGTGAAGCTTTCTTT
>TRBJ1-4|.|few|TRBV5-1
CASSFRGWGEKLFF
TGCGCCAGCAGCTTCAGGGGATGGGGTGAAAAACTGTTTTTT
>TRBJ2-1|TRBD1|few|TRBV5-1
CASSAGQDQRYNEQFF
TGCGCCAGCAGCGCCGGACAGGACCAAAGATACAATGAGCAGTTCTTC
>TRBJ2-5|.|few|TRBV5-6
CASSSRDREYF
TGTGCCAGCAGCTCCCGGGACCGCGAGTACTTC
>TRBJ2-1|TRBD2|many|TRBV6-2/TRBV6-3
CASSSRTSGRASSSYNEQFF
TGTGCCAGCAGTTCCCGGACTAGCGGGAGGGCCTCGAGCTCCTACAATGAGCAGTTCTTC
>TRBJ2-7|.|.|TRBV6-5
CASSYSRTVNRDHEQYF
TGTGCCAGCAGTTACTCTAGGACCGTGAACAGGGACCACGAGCAGTACTTC
>TRBJ2-5|TRBD2|.|TRBV20-1
CSARAWTSGQETRYF
TGCAGTGCTAGGGCCTGGACTAGCGGCCAAGAGACCCGGTACTTC
>TRBJ2-7|.|few|TRBV3-1
CASSRRAVNSYEQYF
TGTGCCAGCAGCCGAAGAGCAGTGAACTCCTACGAGCAGTACTTC
>TRBJ2-3|.|few|TRBV7-2
CASSLSVRILSTDTQYF
TGTGCCAGCAGCTTATCAGTTCGGATACTTAGCACAGATACGCAGTATTTT
>TRBJ1-2|.|.|TRBV10-3
CAITYGPPDGYTF
TGTGCCATCACCTACGGACCCCCTGATGGCTACACCTTC
>TRBJ2-7|.|.|TRBV11-2
CASGSPPLGYEQYF
TGTGCCAGCGGTAGTCCCCCACTGGGCTACGAGCAGTACTTC
>TRBJ1-1|.|few|TRBV29-1
CSVDAGNTEAFF
TGCAGCGTTGATGCAGGGAACACTGAAGCTTTCTTT
>TRBJ2-2|TRBD2|few|TRBV20-1
CSARAGLAGTGELFF
TGCAGTGCTAGAGCAGGACTAGCGGGCACCGGGGAGCTGTTTTTT
>TRBJ2-1|.|.|TRBV28
CASSFREQFF
TGTGCCAGCAGTTTTAGGGAGCAGTTCTTC
>TRBJ1-4|.|.|TRBV12-3/TRBV12-4
CASTWVGVFGTNEKLFF
TGTGCCAGCACGTGGGTAGGGGTTTTCGGAACTAATGAAAAACTGTTTTTT
>TRBJ2-1|.|.|TRBV20-1
CSAGRASDTSNEQFF
TGCAGTGCCGGGCGGGCTAGCGACACTTCCAATGAGCAGTTCTTC